This TCR beta chain comes out of a study of blood T cell repertoires in COVID-19. Whole-study context: In each case, the material was cDNA or gDNA derived from T cells, B-cell-depleted T cells, or PBMCs.

Sequencing used immunoSEQ multiplex PCR; TCRdb keeps in-frame clones, though not all of them. The data hold roughly 290,000 clones, with around 81% observed a single time. The V end was cut by 1 base, the J end by 4 bases, with 12 bases between. The germline V gene encodes CDR1 LNHDA and CDR2 SQIVND (reference sequence). The CDR3 has 15 residues. This clone has only a few counts. Input material: peripheral blood. The J gene is TRBJ2-3, the V gene TRBV19; no definite D call. This sequence was found in a woman aged 45-59 years with active or convalescent COVID-19. The CDR3 DNA follows: TGTGCCAGTAGTATAGGGGCAGGTCCTGCAGATACGCAGTATTTT. The encoded protein is CASSIGAGPADTQYF.